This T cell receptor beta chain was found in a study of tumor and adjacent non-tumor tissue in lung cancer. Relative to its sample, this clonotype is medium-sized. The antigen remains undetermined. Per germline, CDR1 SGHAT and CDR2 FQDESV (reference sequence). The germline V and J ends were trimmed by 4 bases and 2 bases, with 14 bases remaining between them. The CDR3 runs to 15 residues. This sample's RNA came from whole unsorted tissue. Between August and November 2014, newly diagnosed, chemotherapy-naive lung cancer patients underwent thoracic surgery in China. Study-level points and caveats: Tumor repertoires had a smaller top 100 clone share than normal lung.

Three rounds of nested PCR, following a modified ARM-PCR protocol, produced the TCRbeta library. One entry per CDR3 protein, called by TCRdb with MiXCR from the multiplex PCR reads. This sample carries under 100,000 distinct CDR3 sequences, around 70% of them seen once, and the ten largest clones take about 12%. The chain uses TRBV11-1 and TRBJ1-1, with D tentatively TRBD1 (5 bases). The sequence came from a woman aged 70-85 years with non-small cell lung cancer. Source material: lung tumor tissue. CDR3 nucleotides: TGTGCCAGCAGCTCCACCGGGACCCGAAACACTGAAGCTTTCTTT. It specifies CASSSTGTRNTEAFF.